The 15 T cell receptor beta chains below come from one sample, sequenced in a study of siplizumab effects on memory and regulatory T cells. TCRdb's copy holds only in-frame clones and misses some; the assay was immunoSEQ multiplex PCR. The profile covers about 70,000 clones, with approximately 89% appearing a single time and 1.5% to 2% taken by the ten largest. The sample consisted of Tregs sorted from blood. Source of these receptors: a human donor in good health.

This chain links TRBV4-1 with TRBJ1-1, with D possibly TRBD1 on 6 matching bases. V lost 0 bases to trimming and J lost 5 bases, with 10 bases between them. The length of the CDR3 is 14 residues. Germline CDR1 MGHRA, CDR2 YSYEKL. CDR3 DNA: TGCGCCAGCAGCCAAGATCAAGGGGGGACTGAAGCTTTCTTT. Protein sequence: CASSQDQGGTEAFF.

V is TRBV9 and J is TRBJ2-1, with D unresolved. The CDR3 runs 17 residues. In germline, CDR1 is SGDLS, CDR2 YYNGEE. V lost 0 bases to trimming and J lost 4 bases, with 17 bases between them. Here the CDR3 DNA reads TGTGCCAGCAGCGTAGGCCTCCGTACGGAATCTTACAATGAGCAGTTCTTC. Its protein is CASSVGLRTESYNEQFF.

The rearrangement uses TRBV11-2 and TRBJ2-2; D is uncertain. This CDR3 has 11 residues. Germline CDR1 is SGHAT and CDR2 is FQNNGV. Trimming removed 2 bases at V and 7 bases at J, with 2 bases between. The CDR3 DNA is TGTGCCAGCAGCTTATTCGGGGAGCTGTTTTTT. Amino acids: CASSLFGELFF.

This chain links TRBV7-3 with TRBJ2-7; unclear D gene. The V end lost 0 bases, the J end lost 7 bases, and 10 bases lay between the germline ends. CDR1 SGHTA and CDR2 FQGTGA come from the germline V gene. The CDR3 contains 13 residues. The CDR3 here is CASSLTGSEEQYF. The CDR3 DNA sequence: TGTGCCAGCAGCTTAACCGGATCGGAAGAGCAGTACTTC.

The chain carries TRBV6-5 and TRBJ1-1; D is unclear. The CDR3 runs to 13 residues. V was cut by 7 bases and J by 0 bases, with 9 bases left in between. The germline V gene encodes CDR1 MNHEY and CDR2 SVGAGI. The CDR3 sequence is CASKVGMNTEAFF. The DNA of the CDR3 is TGTGCCAGCAAAGTGGGCATGAACACTGAAGCTTTCTTT.

This chain joins TRBV15 and TRBJ2-1; 14 nucleotides line up with TRBD2. Germline V gives CDR1 LNHNV, CDR2 YYDKDF (reference sequence). The CDR3 is made up of 15 amino acids. The V and J ends lost 3 bases and 8 bases, in that order; junction bases with no gene match: 3. For the CDR3, the DNA is TGTGCCACCAGCAGGGGACTAGCGGGAGATTATGAGCAGTTCTTC. Its protein product is CATSRGLAGDYEQFF.

The chain uses TRBV7-8 and TRBJ2-3; D is possibly TRBD2 (7 bases). V lost 2 bases, J lost 0 bases, and 15 bases lay in between. The CDR3 is 17 residues long. Looked up from germline, CDR1 is SGHVS and CDR2 is FQNEAQ. CDR3 nucleotides: TGTGCCAGCAGCTTAAAGGGGGGCGGGGGAAGCACAGATACGCAGTATTTT. This translates into CASSLKGGGGSTDTQYF.

The V call is TRBV5-8, the J call TRBJ1-4; perhaps TRBD1 as D (5 bases). The CDR3 sequence is 14 residues long. Germline assignment: CDR1 SGHTS and CDR2 YDEGEE. Trimming removed 0 bases at V and 4 bases at J, with 7 bases between. CDR3 sequence (DNA): TGTGCCAGCAGCTTGGGGGACGGTAATGAAAAACTGTTTTTT. It codes for CASSLGDGNEKLFF.

V gene TRBV30 combines with J gene TRBJ2-2, with a possible D match to TRBD2 (5 bases). The CDR3 has 12 residues. Germline V CDR1 and CDR2: GTSNPN, SVGIG (reference sequence). V was shortened by 3 bases and J by 7 bases, with 9 bases between the two germline ends. CDR3 coding DNA: TGTGCCTGGAGCCTACTAGTCGGGGAGCTGTTTTTT. Translation gives CAWSLLVGELFF. The variable domain in full, completed from reference TRBV30 and TRBJ2-2, reads SQTIHQWPATLVQPVGSPLSLECTVEGTSNPNLYWYRQAAGRGLQLLFYSVGIGQISSEVPQNLSASRPQDRQFILSSKKLLLSDSGFYLCAWSLLVGELFFGEGSRLTVL.

The chain is built from TRBV19 and TRBJ2-7; TRBD1 agrees at 7 bases. Unmatched junction bases numbered 13, after V lost 4 bases and J lost 4 bases. From germline, CDR1 is LNHDA and CDR2 SQIVND (reference sequence). The CDR3 spans 16 residues. The CDR3 spells CASSSYLRQGGYEQYF. CDR3 DNA sequence: TGTGCCAGTAGTAGCTACCTTCGACAGGGTGGATACGAGCAGTACTTC.

The chain recombines TRBV7-2 with TRBJ1-2, with 7 bases fitting TRBD1. The CDR3 is made up of 17 amino acids. From germline, CDR1 is SGHTA and CDR2 FQGNSA. The junction had 10 bases not matched to a gene; V was cut back by 1 base and J by 2 bases. Here the CDR3 DNA reads TGTGCCAGCAGCTTAGGTGGAGCAGGGGGAAAGAACTATGGCTACACCTTC. It translates to CASSLGGAGGKNYGYTF.

The chain is built from TRBV5-1 and TRBJ2-7; a possible D gene is TRBD2 (5 bases). The CDR3 sequence is 14 residues long. CDR1 and CDR2 from the germline V gene are SGHRS and YFSETQ. V was pared by 0 bases and J by 4 bases, with 11 bases between. The CDR3 DNA is TGCGCCAGCAGCTTGGACGGGGTTGGTTACGAGCAGTACTTC. Translating gives CASSLDGVGYEQYF.

This clone was recorded a few times. The J gene is TRBJ1-1, the V gene TRBV15; D call uncertain. V lost 5 bases to trimming and J lost 0 bases, with 7 bases between them. This CDR3 is built from 13 residues. Germline CDR1 is LNHNV and CDR2 is YYDKDF (reference sequence). CDR3 sequence (DNA): TGTGCCACCAGCTCCCATATGAACACTGAAGCTTTCTTT. This translates into CATSSHMNTEAFF. Based on the CDR3 plus reference TRBV15 and TRBJ1-1, the full variable domain is DAMVIQNPRYQVTQFGKPVTLSCSQTLNHNVMYWYQQKSSQAPKLLFHYYDKDFNNEADTPDNFQSRRPNTSFCFLDIRSPGLGDTAMYLCATSSHMNTEAFFGQGTRLTVV.

The rearrangement links TRBV19 to TRBJ2-7, with unresolved D. This CDR3 has 12 amino acids. In germline, CDR1 is LNHDA, CDR2 SQIVND (reference sequence). Trimming left V 1 base short and J 2 bases short, with 3 bases between. Here the CDR3 reads CASSIGTYEQYF. The CDR3 DNA sequence: TGTGCCAGTAGTATAGGAACCTACGAGCAGTACTTC.

V gene TRBV5-1 combines with J gene TRBJ1-4; 8 nucleotides agree with TRBD1. The CDR3 extends over 14 amino acids. The germline V gene has CDR1 SGHRS and CDR2 YFSETQ. J lost 8 bases, V lost 3 bases, and 6 bases had no gene match. CDR3 protein: CASSSGGSGEKLFF. The CDR3 DNA sequence: TGCGCCAGCAGCTCAGGGGGCTCGGGCGAAAAACTGTTTTTT. Looking up the rest from reference TRBV5-1 and TRBJ1-4 gives the full variable domain: KAGVTQTPRYLIKTRGQQVTLSCSPISGHRSVSWYQQTPGQGLQFLFEYFSETQRNKGNFPGRFSGRQFSNSRSEMNVSTLELGDSALYLCASSSGGSGEKLFFGSGTQLSVL.